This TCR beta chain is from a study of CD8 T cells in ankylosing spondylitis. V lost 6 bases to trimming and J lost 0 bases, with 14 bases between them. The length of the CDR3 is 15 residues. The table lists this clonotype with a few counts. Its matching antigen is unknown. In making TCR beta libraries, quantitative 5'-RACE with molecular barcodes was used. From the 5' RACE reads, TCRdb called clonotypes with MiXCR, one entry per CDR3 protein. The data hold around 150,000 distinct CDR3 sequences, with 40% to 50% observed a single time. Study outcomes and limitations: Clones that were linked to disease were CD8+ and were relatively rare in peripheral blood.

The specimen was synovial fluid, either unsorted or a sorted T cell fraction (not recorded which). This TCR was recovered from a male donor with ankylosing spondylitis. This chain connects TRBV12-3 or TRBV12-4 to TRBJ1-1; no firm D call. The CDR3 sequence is CASSRPGGLNTEAFF. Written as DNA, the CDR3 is TGTGCCAGCAGCCGGCCCGGCGGGTTGAACACTGAAGCTTTCTTT.